The text below deals with one T cell receptor (beta chain). The data originate from a study of blood T cells in healthy people across ages. Primed by a sample-barcoded 5' primer and a J-beta primer mix, a second PCR proceeded for about 6 to 12 cycles. TCRdb passed the 5' RACE reads through MiXCR, listing each CDR3 protein once. The sample includes roughly 1,800,000 distinct CDR3 sequences, 49% of them seen just once. Total RNA extracted from each sample amounted to at least 5.5 micrograms. Input material: blood. The source is a woman between 40 and 55 years old in good health.

The CDR3 DNA is TGTGCCAGCAGTTTGGCAGAGAGCAATCAGCCCCAGCATTTT. Its protein product is CASSLAESNQPQHF. V gene TRBV12-3 or TRBV12-4 combines with J gene TRBJ1-5; D gene uncertain. V lost 3 bases, J lost 1 base, and 7 bases lay in between. CDR3 size: 14 residues.